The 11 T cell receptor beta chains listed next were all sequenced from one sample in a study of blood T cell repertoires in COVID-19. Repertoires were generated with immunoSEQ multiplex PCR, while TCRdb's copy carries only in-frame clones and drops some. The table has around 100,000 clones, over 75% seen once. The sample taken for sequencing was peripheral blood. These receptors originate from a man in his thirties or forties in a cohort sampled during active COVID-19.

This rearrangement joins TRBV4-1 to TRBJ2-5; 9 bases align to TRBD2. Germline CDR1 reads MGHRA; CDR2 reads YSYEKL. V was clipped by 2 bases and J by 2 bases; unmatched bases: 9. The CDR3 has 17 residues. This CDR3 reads CASSQFLGGGGQETQYF. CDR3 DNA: TGCGCCAGCAGCCAATTCCTTGGCGGGGGGGGGCAAGAGACCCAGTACTTC.

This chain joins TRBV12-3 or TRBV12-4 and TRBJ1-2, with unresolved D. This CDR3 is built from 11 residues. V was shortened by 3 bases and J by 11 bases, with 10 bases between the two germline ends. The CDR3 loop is CASSLAYSYTF. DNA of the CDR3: TGTGCCAGCAGTTTGGCATACAGTTACACCTTC.

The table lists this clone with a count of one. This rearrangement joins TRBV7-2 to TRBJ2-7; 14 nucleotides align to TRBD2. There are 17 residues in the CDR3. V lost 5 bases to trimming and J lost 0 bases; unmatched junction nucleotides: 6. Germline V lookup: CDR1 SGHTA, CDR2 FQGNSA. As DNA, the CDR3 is TGTGCCAGCAGCCCCGGGACTAGCGGGGGTATCTCCTACGAGCAGTACTTC. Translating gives CASSPGTSGGISYEQYF. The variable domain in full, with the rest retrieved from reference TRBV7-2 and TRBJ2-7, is GAGVSQSPSNKVTEKGKDVELRCDPISGHTALYWYRQSLGQGLEFLIYFQGNSAPDKSGLPSDRFSAERTGGSVSTLTIQRTQQEDSAVYLCASSPGTSGGISYEQYFGPGTRLTVT.

The CDR3 coding sequence is TGTGCCAGCAGCTTAGGACAGGGACAGAACTATGGCTACACCTTC. It specifies CASSLGQGQNYGYTF. The rearrangement links TRBV7-2 to TRBJ1-2, with TRBD1 identical over 7 bases. The V and J ends lost 1 base and 2 bases, in that order; junction bases with no gene match: 4. CDR3 length equals 15 residues. From germline, CDR1 is SGHTA and CDR2 FQGNSA.

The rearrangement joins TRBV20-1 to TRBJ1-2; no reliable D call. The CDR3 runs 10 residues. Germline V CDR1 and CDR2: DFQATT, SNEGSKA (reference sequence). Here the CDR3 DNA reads TGCAGCGTTTCTAACTATGGCTACACCTTC. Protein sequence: CSVSNYGYTF.

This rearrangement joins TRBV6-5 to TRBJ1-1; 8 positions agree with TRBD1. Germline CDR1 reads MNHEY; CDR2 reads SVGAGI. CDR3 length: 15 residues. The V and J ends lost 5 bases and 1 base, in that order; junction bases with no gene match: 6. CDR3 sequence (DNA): TGTGCCAGCAGTCCCTGGACAGGGCCGAACACTGAAGCTTTCTTT. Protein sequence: CASSPWTGPNTEAFF.

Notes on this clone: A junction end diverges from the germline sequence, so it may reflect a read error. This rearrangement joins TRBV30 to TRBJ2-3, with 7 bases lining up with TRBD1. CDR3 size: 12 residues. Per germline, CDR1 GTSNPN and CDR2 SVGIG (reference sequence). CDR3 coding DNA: TGTGCCTGGAGTGTGGACAGGTCGCCCTGGAATTTT. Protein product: CAWSVDRSPWNF.

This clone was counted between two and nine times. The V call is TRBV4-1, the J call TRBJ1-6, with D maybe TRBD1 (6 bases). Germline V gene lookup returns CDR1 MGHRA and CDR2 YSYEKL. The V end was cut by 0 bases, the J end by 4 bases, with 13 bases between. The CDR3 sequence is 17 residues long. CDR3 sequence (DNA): TGCGCCAGCAGCCAAGACCTCCCAGGGACATATAATTCACCCCTCCACTTT. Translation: CASSQDLPGTYNSPLHF.

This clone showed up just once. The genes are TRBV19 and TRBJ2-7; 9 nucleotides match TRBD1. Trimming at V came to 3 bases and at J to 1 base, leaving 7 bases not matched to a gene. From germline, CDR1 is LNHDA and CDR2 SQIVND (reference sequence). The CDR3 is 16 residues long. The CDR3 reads CASSITGGEGSYEQYF. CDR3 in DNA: TGTGCCAGTAGTATCACAGGGGGCGAGGGTTCCTACGAGCAGTACTTC.

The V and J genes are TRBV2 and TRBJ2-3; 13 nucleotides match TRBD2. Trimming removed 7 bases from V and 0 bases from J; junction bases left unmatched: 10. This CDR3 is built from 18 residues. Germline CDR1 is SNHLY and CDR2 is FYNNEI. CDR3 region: CASTPGLAGKRSTDTQYF. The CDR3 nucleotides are TGTGCCAGCACCCCGGGACTAGCGGGGAAGCGTAGCACAGATACGCAGTATTTT.

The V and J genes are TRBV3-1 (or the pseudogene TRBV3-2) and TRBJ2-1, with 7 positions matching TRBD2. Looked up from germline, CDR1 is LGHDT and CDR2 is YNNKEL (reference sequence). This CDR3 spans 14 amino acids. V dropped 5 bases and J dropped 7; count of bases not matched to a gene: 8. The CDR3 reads CASSTSGDWNEQFF. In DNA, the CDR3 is TGTGCCAGCAGCACAAGCGGGGATTGGAATGAGCAGTTCTTC.